A single sample gave rise to the 16 T cell receptor beta chains below, sequenced in a study of blood T cell repertoires in COVID-19. TCRdb keeps only in-frame clones here, not all; method: immunoSEQ multiplex PCR. This table has 150,000 to 200,000 clones, over 70% appearing once. Input material: PBMCs or T cells enriched from blood (not recorded which). The receptors originated from a woman aged 60-75 years who had recovered from COVID-19.

This rearrangement joins TRBV5-6 to TRBJ2-2; 11 bases line up with TRBD2. V gave up 4 bases and J gave up 5 bases; unmatched junction bases: 4. Germline loops: CDR1 SGHDT, CDR2 YYEEEE. This CDR3 region has 15 residues. The CDR3 region is CASSLTSGGTGELFF. For the CDR3, the DNA is TGTGCCAGCAGCCTCACTAGCGGGGGAACCGGGGAGCTGTTTTTT.

This chain uses TRBV6-6 with TRBJ2-3, with D perhaps TRBD2 (5 bases). Germline assignment: CDR1 MNHNY and CDR2 SVGAGI (reference sequence). The CDR3 contains 14 residues. The V gene lost 6 bases and the J gene lost 4 bases, with 14 bases spanning the gap. The CDR3 DNA is TGTGCCAGCAGCCCCCGGAGGCAGTCAGATACGCAGTATTTT. Amino acid sequence: CASSPRRQSDTQYF.

This clone was seen only once. CDR3: CASSPHPGETQYF. The CDR3 coding sequence is TGTGCCAGCTCACCACATCCGGGGGAGACCCAGTACTTC. This sequence joins TRBV18 and TRBJ2-5; D might be TRBD2 (5 bases). V lost 1 base to trimming and J lost 5 bases, with 8 bases between them. Per the germline V gene, CDR1 is KGHSH and CDR2 is LQKENI. The CDR3 sequence is 13 residues long.

The rearrangement links TRBV2 to TRBJ1-4, with 9 positions matching TRBD1. This CDR3 is built from 17 residues. J gave up 7 bases and V 3 bases, and 12 bases lay outside the gene matches. Germline V gene data show CDR1 as SNHLY and CDR2 as FYNNEI. The CDR3 here is CASSEDRGPLTAEKLFF. The CDR3 bases are TGTGCCAGCAGTGAGGACAGGGGTCCCCTTACGGCTGAAAAACTGTTTTTT.

The rearrangement uses TRBV3-1 (or the pseudogene TRBV3-2) and TRBJ2-7, with 10 bases that match TRBD2. The ends lost 4 bases at V and 3 bases at J; junction bases unmatched: 3. The CDR3 runs 14 residues. Germline values: CDR1 LGHDT, CDR2 YNNKEL (reference sequence). CDR3 DNA: TGTGCCAGCAGCCCGGGACTAGCGAGCTACGAGCAGTACTTC. As protein: CASSPGLASYEQYF.

V usage is TRBV4-1 and J usage is TRBJ2-1; a weak D match, TRBD1 (6 bases). The CDR3 has 14 amino acids. The V end lost 0 bases, the J end lost 7 bases, and 10 bases lay between the germline ends. Germline values: CDR1 MGHRA, CDR2 YSYEKL. The CDR3 loop reads CASSQDHRGNEQFF. The DNA for the CDR3 is TGCGCCAGCAGCCAAGATCATAGGGGGAATGAGCAGTTCTTC.

In nucleotides, the CDR3 is TGTGCCAGCAGCGGGACAGGGGATGTCGACAATGAGCAGTTCTTC. Translated, it gives CASSGTGDVDNEQFF. This chain joins TRBV14 and TRBJ2-1; TRBD1 agrees at 10 bases. Germline V gene data show CDR1 as SGHDN and CDR2 as FVKESK. CDR3 length equals 15 residues. The junction had 6 bases not matched to a gene; V was cut back by 5 bases and J by 5 bases.

This clone occurred a few times. The genes are TRBV5-6 and TRBJ2-1; 10 bases map to TRBD1. The ends lost 2 bases at V and 6 bases at J; junction bases unmatched: 8. The CDR3 is made up of 16 amino acids. From germline, CDR1 is SGHDT and CDR2 YYEEEE. The CDR3 is CASSFDERTGGNEQFF. As DNA, the CDR3 is TGTGCCAGCAGCTTCGACGAGAGGACAGGGGGCAATGAGCAGTTCTTC.

This clone was seen only once. This chain joins TRBV6-5 and TRBJ1-5; D is undetermined. CDR1 and CDR2 (germline): MNHEY, SVGAGI. The CDR3 runs 14 residues. Trimming took 7 bases from V and 0 from J, leaving 10 bases between them. The CDR3 reads CASIRGYSNQPQHF. CDR3 nucleotides: TGTGCCAGCATTCGGGGTTATAGCAATCAGCCCCAGCATTTT.

The rearrangement uses TRBV18 and TRBJ1-1, with D hard to call. Germline CDR1 and CDR2: KGHSH and LQKENI. Trimming took 3 bases from V and 3 from J, leaving 8 bases between them. The CDR3 contains 13 residues. Here the CDR3 reads CASSPGEYTEAFF. DNA for the CDR3: TGTGCCAGCTCACCCGGGGAGTACACTGAAGCTTTCTTT.

This clone was counted between two and nine times. The rearrangement uses TRBV20-1 and TRBJ2-5; 9 bases are a match to TRBD1. The CDR3 is 15 amino acids. The germline gives CDR1 DFQATT, CDR2 SNEGSKA (reference sequence). Losses at the gene ends were 3 bases for V and 5 bases for J; bases not matched to a gene: 10. The chain's CDR3 is CSASSWDRVGETQYF. CDR3 in DNA: TGCAGTGCTAGTTCTTGGGACAGGGTTGGGGAGACCCAGTACTTC.

The genes are TRBV30 and TRBJ1-1; D is unclear. Germline CDR1 is GTSNPN and CDR2 is SVGIG (reference sequence). Trimming took off 2 bases at V and 6 bases at J, with 7 bases between the two ends. The CDR3 has 11 residues. The CDR3 DNA is TGTGCCTGGAGTTATAGCCCTGAAGCTTTCTTT. Translation gives CAWSYSPEAFF.

The gene calls are TRBV10-3 and TRBJ2-3, with 15 bases fitting TRBD2. Germline CDR1 is ENHRY and CDR2 is SYGVKD. V gave up 6 bases and J gave up 2 bases; unmatched junction bases: 3. CDR3 size: 16 residues. The CDR3 region has the DNA TGTGCCATCAGGGGGACTAGCGGGGGGCCCACAGATACGCAGTATTTT. Amino acid sequence: CAIRGTSGGPTDTQYF.

This chain joins TRBV19 and TRBJ2-2; 7 nucleotides align to TRBD1. Germline CDR1 is LNHDA and CDR2 is SQIVND (reference sequence). The CDR3 totals 16 residues. Unmatched junction bases numbered 12, after V lost 6 bases and J lost 5 bases. CDR3 DNA: TGTGCCAGTAGGCCTGCGACAGGGACGCGGACCGGGGAGCTGTTTTTT. Translating gives CASRPATGTRTGELFF.

The chain uses TRBV7-2 and TRBJ1-6, with TRBD1 matching over 11 bases. The CDR3 contains 16 residues. V lost 1 base, J lost 7 bases, and 3 bases stayed unmatched. Germline CDR1 reads SGHTA; CDR2 reads FQGNSA. The CDR3 DNA reads TGTGCCAGCAGCTTAGGGACAGGGGGCCGGAATTCACCCCTCCACTTT. It specifies CASSLGTGGRNSPLHF.

For the CDR3, the DNA is TGCGCCAGCAGGTTGACAGAAGGGGATGAAAAACTGTTTTTT. It encodes CASRLTEGDEKLFF. V is TRBV10-2 and J is TRBJ1-4, with D tentatively TRBD1 (5 bases). CDR3 length: 14 amino acids. Germline values: CDR1 WSHSY, CDR2 SAAADI. V lost 6 bases and J 6 bases, leaving 14 bases between the germline ends.